This T cell receptor (beta chain) was documented in a study of blood T cell repertoires in COVID-19. On the study more broadly: The study drew acute and convalescent COVID-19 samples from the United States, Italy and Spain.

Trimming pared 0 bases from V and 8 bases from J, leaving 14 bases between. CDR3 length: 15 amino acids. The germline V gene encodes CDR1 MNHEY and CDR2 SVGAGI. TCRdb's copy holds only in-frame clones and misses some; the assay was immunoSEQ multiplex PCR. The sample yields 220,000 or so clones, around 90% seen once. The genes are TRBV6-5 and TRBJ1-5; D is unresolved. The TCR sequence derives from a man younger than 45 who had been exposed to COVID-19. The material sequenced was PBMCs or T cells enriched from blood (not recorded which). In DNA, the CDR3 is TGTGCCAGCAGTTACTCAGGTGGGCTGCGAGAGCCCCAGCATTTT. Translation: CASSYSGGLREPQHF.